This record concerns one T cell receptor (beta chain) sequence. What it recognizes is unknown. This specimen comes from a study of T-cell reconstitution after alpha-beta-depleted transplantation in children. Points from the study as a whole: Recipient T cells and thymic progenitors that survived gave rise to the high TCRbeta diversity observed at day 60 in some patients.

This CDR3 is built from 13 residues. Germline values: CDR1 SGHVS, CDR2 FNYEAQ. V was cut by 5 bases and J by 5 bases, with 12 bases left in between. Molecular barcoding with unique molecular identifiers was used for the TCRbeta library. TCRdb re-called the PCR reads with MiXCR, one entry per CDR3 protein. This sample has approximately 520,000 distinct CDR3 sequences, with approximately 10% found just once. Material: PBMCs, mostly from graft donor cells, obtained 180 days after TCRalphabeta/CD19-depleted stem cell transplant. V and J are TRBV7-6 and TRBJ1-1, with D possibly matching TRBD1 (5 bases). This receptor was identified in a female patient aged 2 to 10 who had a stem cell transplant for aplastic anemia, so the T cells may come from the graft donor. The CDR3 DNA reads TGTGCCAGCAGCCCTATAGGGGTTACTGAAGCTTTCTTT. Translating gives CASSPIGVTEAFF.